The rows below give T cell receptor beta chains drawn from one sample of a study of blood T cell repertoires in COVID-19. Clones were sequenced by immunoSEQ multiplex PCR, and TCRdb holds only the in-frame ones, with some missing. This sample has around 94,000 clones, with 87% found just once. Sequenced: peripheral blood. These receptors all stem from a woman between 45 and 60 years old with COVID-19, enrolled during active disease. CDR3s include the opening cysteine and the closing phenylalanine or tryptophan. D genes are given only for firm matches. Only some rows state a clone size, as once, few, many or a class for expanded clones.

d_gene: -; v_gene: TRBV5-4; j_gene: TRBJ2-5; abundance: -; CDR3aa: CASSLEAREETQYF; CDR3nt: TGTGCCAGCAGCTTGGAGGCTAGAGAGGAGACCCAGTACTTC
d_gene: -; v_gene: TRBV5-1; j_gene: TRBJ2-5; abundance: -; CDR3aa: CASSTGTVQETQYF; CDR3nt: TGCGCCAGCAGCACCGGGACTGTCCAAGAGACCCAGTACTTC
d_gene: -; v_gene: TRBV6-5; j_gene: TRBJ1-6; abundance: -; CDR3aa: CASKLQGANGSPLHF; CDR3nt: TGTGCCAGCAAATTACAGGGTGCCAACGGTTCACCCCTCCACTTT
d_gene: -; v_gene: TRBV5-1; j_gene: TRBJ2-5; abundance: -; CDR3aa: CASSLGHGGETQYF; CDR3nt: TGCGCCAGCAGCTTGGGGCACGGCGGGGAGACCCAGTACTTC
d_gene: TRBD1; v_gene: TRBV7-9; j_gene: TRBJ1-2; abundance: -; CDR3aa: CASSSTGGNGGYTF; CDR3nt: TGTGCCAGCAGCTCCACAGGGGGCAATGGTGGCTACACCTTC
d_gene: TRBD1; v_gene: TRBV6-5; j_gene: TRBJ1-2; abundance: -; CDR3aa: CASSLGTAAGYTF; CDR3nt: TGTGCCAGCAGCCTAGGGACAGCGGCTGGCTACACCTTC
d_gene: TRBD2; v_gene: TRBV7-3; j_gene: TRBJ2-3; abundance: once; CDR3aa: CASSLRLAGSTDTQYF; CDR3nt: TGTGCCAGCAGCCTCCGACTAGCGGGGAGCACAGATACGCAGTATTTT
d_gene: TRBD1; v_gene: TRBV11-3; j_gene: TRBJ2-2; abundance: -; CDR3aa: CASSSWTGEPGELFF; CDR3nt: TGTGCCAGCAGCTCGTGGACAGGGGAGCCCGGGGAGCTGTTTTTT
d_gene: TRBD1; v_gene: TRBV4-1; j_gene: TRBJ2-5; abundance: -; CDR3aa: CASSQEFGTAQETQYF; CDR3nt: TGCGCCAGCAGCCAAGAGTTCGGGACAGCACAAGAGACCCAGTACTTC
d_gene: -; v_gene: TRBV27; j_gene: TRBJ2-5; abundance: -; CDR3aa: CASSPHREETQYF; CDR3nt: TGTGCCAGCAGTCCCCACAGGGAAGAGACCCAGTACTTC
d_gene: -; v_gene: TRBV5-8; j_gene: TRBJ2-2; abundance: few; CDR3aa: CASRGWDTGELFF; CDR3nt: TGTGCCAGCCGGGGGTGGGACACCGGGGAGCTGTTTTTT
d_gene: TRBD2; v_gene: TRBV3-1/TRBV3-2; j_gene: TRBJ2-3; abundance: -; CDR3aa: CASSPPGLADTQYF; CDR3nt: TGTGCCAGCAGCCCGCCGGGACTAGCAGATACGCAGTATTTT
d_gene: TRBD2; v_gene: TRBV9; j_gene: TRBJ2-1; abundance: -; CDR3aa: CASSSMGRDEQFF; CDR3nt: TGTGCCAGCAGCTCAATGGGGAGGGATGAGCAGTTCTTC
d_gene: -; v_gene: TRBV6-4; j_gene: TRBJ2-3; abundance: -; CDR3aa: CASRPEGVSTDTQYF; CDR3nt: TGTGCCAGCAGGCCAGAGGGTGTGAGCACAGATACGCAGTATTTT
d_gene: TRBD1; v_gene: TRBV5-1; j_gene: TRBJ2-2; abundance: -; CDR3aa: CASSLASTGGSGELFF; CDR3nt: TGCGCCAGCAGCTTGGCCTCGACAGGGGGCTCGGGGGAGCTGTTTTTT
d_gene: -; v_gene: TRBV28; j_gene: TRBJ1-5; abundance: once; CDR3aa: CASSLNSNQPQHF; CDR3nt: TGTGCCAGCAGTCTTAATAGCAATCAGCCCCAGCATTTT
d_gene: -; v_gene: TRBV7-2; j_gene: TRBJ1-5; abundance: -; CDR3aa: CASSTGINQPQHF; CDR3nt: TGTGCCAGCAGCACCGGGATCAATCAGCCCCAGCATTTT
d_gene: TRBD1; v_gene: TRBV4-1; j_gene: TRBJ2-1; abundance: -; CDR3aa: CASSQENRGNEQFF; CDR3nt: TGCGCCAGCAGCCAAGAGAACAGGGGAAATGAGCAGTTCTTC
d_gene: -; v_gene: TRBV6-1; j_gene: TRBJ1-2; abundance: -; CDR3aa: CASSEGSGVGFGYTF; CDR3nt: TGTGCCAGCAGTGAAGGGTCAGGGGTTGGTTTTGGCTACACCTTC
d_gene: -; v_gene: TRBV7-2; j_gene: TRBJ1-1; abundance: once; CDR3aa: CASRPGWHTEAFF; CDR3nt: TGTGCCAGCAGACCAGGATGGCACACTGAAGCTTTCTTT
d_gene: -; v_gene: TRBV7-3; j_gene: TRBJ2-1; abundance: -; CDR3aa: CASSRGGRDEQFF; CDR3nt: TGTGCCAGCAGCCGAGGCGGGCGGGATGAGCAGTTCTTC
d_gene: TRBD2; v_gene: TRBV4-1; j_gene: TRBJ2-1; abundance: -; CDR3aa: CASSQQPGLANEQFF; CDR3nt: TGCGCCAGCAGCCAACAGCCGGGACTAGCCAATGAGCAGTTCTTC
d_gene: -; v_gene: TRBV6-5; j_gene: TRBJ1-2; abundance: -; CDR3aa: CASSYQGGGYGYTF; CDR3nt: TGTGCCAGCAGTTACCAGGGTGGTGGCTATGGCTACACCTTC
d_gene: TRBD2; v_gene: TRBV12-5; j_gene: TRBJ2-1; abundance: -; CDR3aa: CASGTAGRGGSNEQFF; CDR3nt: TGTGCTAGTGGTACCGCGGGGCGGGGGGGCTCGAATGAGCAGTTCTTC
d_gene: -; v_gene: TRBV1; j_gene: TRBJ1-2; abundance: -; CDR3aa: CTSSQVGEKRGYTF; CDR3nt: TGCACCAGCAGCCAAGTCGGAGAGAAACGCGGCTACACCTTC
d_gene: -; v_gene: TRBV7-3; j_gene: TRBJ1-5; abundance: -; CDR3aa: CASSSRRDPLGNQPQHF; CDR3nt: TGTGCCAGCAGCTCTAGGCGGGACCCCTTGGGCAATCAGCCCCAGCATTTT
d_gene: -; v_gene: TRBV28; j_gene: TRBJ1-2; abundance: -; CDR3aa: CASRIGQAANYGYTF; CDR3nt: TGTGCCAGCAGGATTGGGCAGGCAGCTAACTATGGCTACACCTTC
d_gene: TRBD1; v_gene: TRBV18; j_gene: TRBJ2-5; abundance: once; CDR3aa: CASSPPQGAGVRETQYF; CDR3nt: TGTGCCAGCTCACCACCGCAGGGGGCAGGTGTTCGAGAGACCCAGTACTTC
d_gene: -; v_gene: TRBV7-9; j_gene: TRBJ1-5; abundance: -; CDR3aa: CASSLGAGIQPQHF; CDR3nt: TGTGCCAGCAGCTTAGGGGCGGGTATCCAGCCCCAGCATTTT
d_gene: -; v_gene: TRBV2; j_gene: TRBJ1-2; abundance: -; CDR3aa: CASSVGAAGYTF; CDR3nt: TGTGCCAGCAGTGTGGGCGCTGCGGGCTACACCTTC
d_gene: TRBD2; v_gene: TRBV27; j_gene: TRBJ2-7; abundance: -; CDR3aa: CASSSASGGLSSYEQYF; CDR3nt: TGTGCCAGCAGTTCCGCTAGCGGGGGTCTTTCCTCCTACGAGCAGTACTTC
d_gene: -; v_gene: TRBV3-1/TRBV3-2; j_gene: TRBJ2-7; abundance: -; CDR3aa: CASSEEATGRYEQYF; CDR3nt: TGTGCCAGCAGCGAAGAAGCTACAGGGCGCTACGAGCAGTACTTC
d_gene: TRBD1; v_gene: TRBV5-1; j_gene: TRBJ1-4; abundance: -; CDR3aa: CASSSLTGSGEKLFF; CDR3nt: TGCGCCAGCAGCTCCCTGACAGGGTCGGGTGAAAAACTGTTTTTT
d_gene: TRBD2; v_gene: TRBV10-3; j_gene: TRBJ2-7; abundance: -; CDR3aa: CAISFTSGSSYEQYF; CDR3nt: TGTGCCATCAGTTTTACTAGCGGGAGCTCCTACGAGCAGTACTTC
d_gene: -; v_gene: TRBV19; j_gene: TRBJ1-1; abundance: -; CDR3aa: CASSIGQYTEAFF; CDR3nt: TGTGCCAGTAGTATTGGGCAGTACACTGAAGCTTTCTTT
d_gene: TRBD2; v_gene: TRBV11-2; j_gene: TRBJ2-5; abundance: -; CDR3aa: CASSLSLGTSGETQYF; CDR3nt: TGTGCCAGCAGCTTGTCCCTCGGGACTAGCGGGGAGACCCAGTACTTC
d_gene: TRBD2; v_gene: TRBV19; j_gene: TRBJ2-5; abundance: once; CDR3aa: CASRSSTSGGAETQYF; CDR3nt: TGTGCCAGTCGATCCTCGACTAGCGGGGGGGCGGAGACCCAGTACTTC
d_gene: -; v_gene: TRBV15; j_gene: TRBJ2-5; abundance: -; CDR3aa: CATSRDLTEETQYF; CDR3nt: TGTGCCACCAGCAGAGATCTAACAGAAGAGACCCAGTACTTC
d_gene: TRBD1; v_gene: TRBV5-6; j_gene: TRBJ2-7; abundance: once; CDR3aa: CASSLKGQGAHEQYF; CDR3nt: TGTGCCAGCAGCTTGAAGGGACAGGGGGCTCACGAGCAGTACTTC
d_gene: TRBD1; v_gene: TRBV6-2/TRBV6-3; j_gene: TRBJ1-4; abundance: -; CDR3aa: CASSFLRQGRNEKLFF; CDR3nt: TGTGCCAGCAGTTTTTTGCGACAGGGAAGAAATGAAAAACTGTTTTTT
d_gene: TRBD2; v_gene: TRBV3-1/TRBV3-2; j_gene: TRBJ2-1; abundance: -; CDR3aa: CASSQDSRGGAFFEQFF; CDR3nt: TGTGCCAGCAGCCAAGATTCACGCGGGGGGGCGTTTTTTGAGCAGTTCTTC
d_gene: TRBD2; v_gene: TRBV7-3; j_gene: TRBJ2-7; abundance: -; CDR3aa: CASSPGLAGGGEQYF; CDR3nt: TGTGCCAGCAGCCCAGGACTAGCGGGGGGCGGCGAGCAGTACTTC
d_gene: TRBD1; v_gene: TRBV2; j_gene: TRBJ1-1; abundance: -; CDR3aa: CASSAQDRVLTFF; CDR3nt: TGTGCCAGCAGTGCCCAGGACAGGGTTCTGACTTTCTTT
d_gene: -; v_gene: TRBV7-9; j_gene: TRBJ1-3; abundance: -; CDR3aa: CASSLFTSIGNTIYF; CDR3nt: TGTGCCAGCAGCTTATTTACTTCAATTGGAAACACCATATATTTT
d_gene: -; v_gene: TRBV3-1/TRBV3-2; j_gene: TRBJ1-1; abundance: -; CDR3aa: CASSPGGTEAFF; CDR3nt: TGTGCCAGCAGCCCGGGGGGGACTGAAGCTTTCTTT
d_gene: -; v_gene: TRBV28; j_gene: TRBJ2-7; abundance: -; CDR3aa: CASSLYGSGVDEQYF; CDR3nt: TGTGCCAGCAGTTTATACGGGTCGGGGGTGGACGAGCAGTACTTC
d_gene: -; v_gene: TRBV6-2/TRBV6-3; j_gene: TRBJ1-2; abundance: -; CDR3aa: CASSYRGAKGYTF; CDR3nt: TGTGCCAGCAGTTACCGCGGGGCCAAAGGCTACACCTTC
d_gene: -; v_gene: TRBV19; j_gene: TRBJ1-6; abundance: -; CDR3aa: CARSLGGQASASPLHF; CDR3nt: TGTGCCAGGAGCCTGGGGGGGCAGGCGTCCGCTTCACCCCTCCACTTT